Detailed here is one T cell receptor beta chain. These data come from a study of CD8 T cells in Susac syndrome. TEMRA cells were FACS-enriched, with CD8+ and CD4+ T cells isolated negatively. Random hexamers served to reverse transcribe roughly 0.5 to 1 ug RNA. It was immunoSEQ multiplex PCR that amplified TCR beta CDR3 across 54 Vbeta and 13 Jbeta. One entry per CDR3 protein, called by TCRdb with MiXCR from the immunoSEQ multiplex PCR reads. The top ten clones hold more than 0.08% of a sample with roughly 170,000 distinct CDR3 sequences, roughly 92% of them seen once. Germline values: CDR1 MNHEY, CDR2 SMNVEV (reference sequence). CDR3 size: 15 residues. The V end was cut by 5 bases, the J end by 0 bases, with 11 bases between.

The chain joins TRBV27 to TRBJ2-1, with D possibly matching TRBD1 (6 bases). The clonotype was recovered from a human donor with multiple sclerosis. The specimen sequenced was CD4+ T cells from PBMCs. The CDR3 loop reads CASSKQGNSYNEQFF. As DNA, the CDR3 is TGTGCCAGCAGTAAACAGGGAAACTCCTACAATGAGCAGTTCTTC.